The 18 T cell receptor beta chains presented below share a single source sample, sequenced in a study of OX40 agonist ivuxolimab in advanced cancers. Profiled with immunoSEQ multiplex PCR; TCRdb holds only in-frame clones, not every one. The data contain about 93,000 clones, 91% of them seen just once; the ten biggest clones take up around 2.5%. Source: CD4+ or CD8+ T cells sorted from blood, taken in a trial of the OX40 agonist ivuxolimab. The origin of the receptors is an adult with an advanced solid tumor such as melanoma, head and neck, liver or kidney cancer.

This clone was counted only a few times. The DNA for the CDR3 is TGCGCCAGCAGCTTGGAGCAGGGACCCTCCTACGAGCAGTACTTC. It translates to CASSLEQGPSYEQYF. This chain uses TRBV5-1 with TRBJ2-7, with D possibly being TRBD1 or TRBD2 (5 bases each). This CDR3 contains 15 residues. CDR1 SGHRS and CDR2 YFSETQ come from the germline V gene. V was trimmed by 0 bases and J by 0 bases, leaving 10 bases between them.

The chain combines TRBV5-5 with TRBJ1-4, with 10 positions matching TRBD1. V shed 4 bases and J 5 bases; nucleotides not matched to a gene: 2. Germline CDR1 is SGHKS and CDR2 is YYEKEE (reference sequence). The CDR3 runs 14 residues. In DNA, the CDR3 is TGTGCCAGCAGCCAGGGACAGGGGAATGAAAAACTGTTTTTT. Translation: CASSQGQGNEKLFF.

DNA for the CDR3: TGTGCCAGCAGCTTGGGGAGCTGGGGGAGGCCCTGGCCCGAGCAGTACTTC. Its protein is CASSLGSWGRPWPEQYF. The chain recombines TRBV11-2 with TRBJ2-7; tentative D call: TRBD2 (6 bases). The ends were cut back, 3 bases at V and 6 bases at J, with 24 bases in the middle. This CDR3 is 17 amino acids long. CDR1 and CDR2 (germline): SGHAT, FQNNGV.

The J gene is TRBJ1-4, the V gene TRBV7-9; unclear D gene. The CDR3 has 14 amino acids. The V gene lost 4 bases and the J gene lost 3 bases, with 9 bases spanning the gap. CDR1 and CDR2 from the germline V gene are SEHNR and FQNEAQ (reference sequence). The DNA for the CDR3 is TGTGCCAGCAGCTCCCGGCCGGCTAATGAAAAACTGTTTTTT. Its protein product is CASSSRPANEKLFF.

J is TRBJ1-1 and V is TRBV6-5; D uncertain. The CDR3 consists of 15 residues. CDR1 is MNHEY and CDR2 is SVGAGI in the germline V gene. V was trimmed by 0 bases and J by 5 bases, leaving 13 bases between them. The CDR3 reads CASSYSEGWETEAFF. CDR3 in DNA: TGTGCCAGCAGTTACTCGGAAGGTTGGGAAACTGAAGCTTTCTTT.

The chain employs TRBV5-8 and TRBJ2-1; D gene unclear. CDR1 is SGHTS and CDR2 is YDEGEE in the germline V gene. This CDR3 has 16 amino acids. Between the trimmed V and J ends, which lost 0 bases and 0 bases, there was a span of 10 bases. DNA of the CDR3: TGTGCCAGCAGCTTGGCTTTTAAGAGCTCCTACAATGAGCAGTTCTTC. This sequence encodes CASSLAFKSSYNEQFF.

The J gene is TRBJ1-3, the V gene TRBV6-5, with a tentative D call TRBD1 (5 bases). Germline CDR1 is MNHEY and CDR2 is SVGAGI. V shed 5 bases and J shed 0 bases, with 11 bases lying between them. The CDR3 loop spans 15 amino acids. CDR3 amino acids: CASSTRGNSGNTIYF. CDR3 in DNA: TGTGCCAGCAGTACTAGGGGCAACTCTGGAAACACCATATATTTT.

J is TRBJ1-3 and V is TRBV18; a possible D gene is TRBD1 (5 bases). The germline V gene encodes CDR1 KGHSH and CDR2 LQKENI. Between the trimmed V and J ends, which lost 1 base and 2 bases, there was a span of 6 bases. There are 14 residues in the CDR3. The CDR3 region is CASSPQGTGNTIYF. Here the CDR3 DNA reads TGTGCCAGCTCACCACAGGGGACTGGAAACACCATATATTTT.

The chain joins TRBV6-6 to TRBJ2-7; 10 nucleotides line up with TRBD1. The trim removed 5 bases at V and 9 bases at J, leaving 7 bases unmatched. There are 13 residues in the CDR3. Per germline, CDR1 MNHNY and CDR2 SVGAGI (reference sequence). The CDR3 protein is CASSIRQGARQYF. Here the CDR3 DNA reads TGTGCCAGCAGTATCCGACAGGGGGCGCGGCAGTACTTC.

The chain links TRBV30 to TRBJ1-1; D is undetermined. Germline V gene sequence: CDR1 GTSNPN, CDR2 SVGIG (reference sequence). V lost 0 bases, J lost 8 bases, and 10 bases lay in between. This CDR3 spans 12 amino acids. CDR3 sequence: CAWSVFGQEAFF. The CDR3 coding sequence is TGTGCCTGGAGTGTATTTGGGCAGGAAGCTTTCTTT.

For the CDR3, the DNA is TGTGCCACCCAACTCCAAGCGGACGGGGAAAACATTCAGTACTTC. Translated, it gives CATQLQADGENIQYF. V gene TRBV28 combines with J gene TRBJ2-4, with D perhaps TRBD2 (5 bases). V gave up 10 bases and J gave up 5 bases, with 21 bases separating them. CDR1 is MDHEN and CDR2 is SYDVKM in the germline V gene. The CDR3 extends over 15 amino acids.

This clone was seen more than once but under ten times. J is TRBJ2-4 and V is TRBV9; 10 bases match TRBD1. The germline CDR1 and CDR2 sequences are SGDLS and YYNGEE. The V and J ends lost 4 bases and 6 bases, in that order; junction bases with no gene match: 7. This CDR3 comprises 15 residues. Here the CDR3 DNA reads TGTGCCAGCAGCCCCCGGACAGGGGGAGGAAACATTCAGTACTTC. It codes for CASSPRTGGGNIQYF.

The chain couples TRBV7-3 to TRBJ2-3, with D unclear. CDR3 length: 15 amino acids. In germline, CDR1 is SGHTA, CDR2 FQGTGA. Trimming took off 5 bases at V and 0 bases at J, with 12 bases between the two ends. In DNA, the CDR3 is TGTGCCAGCAGCCTTCAGCCTACTAGCACAGATACGCAGTATTTT. Amino acids: CASSLQPTSTDTQYF.

The chain carries TRBV9 and TRBJ2-7; TRBD1 matches 9 bases. V trimming: 4 bases; J trimming: 2 bases; junction bases outside the gene matches: 4. CDR1 SGDLS and CDR2 YYNGEE come from the germline V gene. The CDR3 covers 14 residues. DNA of the CDR3: TGTGCCAGCAGCCCCAGACAGGGGGCCTACGAGCAGTACTTC. It encodes CASSPRQGAYEQYF.

V gene TRBV9 combines with J gene TRBJ1-4; 7 bases agree with TRBD1. The CDR3 has 13 amino acids. V shed 3 bases, J shed 11 bases, and the junction held 7 bases outside the gene matches. Germline-derived CDR1 and CDR2 are SGDLS and YYNGEE. The CDR3 is CASSEGAGGKLFF. In DNA form, the CDR3 reads TGTGCCAGCAGCGAGGGGGCCGGGGGGAAACTGTTTTTT.

V gene TRBV27 combines with J gene TRBJ2-3; D is unclear. This CDR3 region has 12 residues. Germline V gene data show CDR1 as MNHEY and CDR2 as SMNVEV (reference sequence). Trimming took 6 bases from V and 11 from J, leaving 15 bases between them. The CDR3 sequence: CASSPELGEQYF. In nucleotides, the CDR3 is TGTGCCAGCAGCCCAGAACTTGGAGAGCAGTATTTT.

The V and J genes are TRBV10-2 and TRBJ2-5; 11 positions agree with TRBD2. The CDR3 consists of 15 residues. V gave up 6 bases and J gave up 4 bases; unmatched junction bases: 7. Germline-derived CDR1 and CDR2 are WSHSY and SAAADI. The CDR3 region has the DNA TGCGCCAGCAGCTTAGCGGGAGGGCGGGGAGAGACCCAGTACTTC. Its translation: CASSLAGGRGETQYF.

The DNA for the CDR3 is TGTGCCAGCAGCCAATCCTCGTTGCGGGAGACCCAGTACTTC. This codes for CASSQSSLRETQYF. This chain joins TRBV7-2 and TRBJ2-5; D is unresolved. Germline loops: CDR1 SGHTA, CDR2 FQGNSA. The V end was cut by 5 bases, the J end by 5 bases, with 15 bases between. This CDR3 contains 14 residues.